Below are 25 T cell receptor beta chains sequenced from a single sample in a study of T cell repertoires in cytomegalovirus infection. TCRdb reprocessed the reads via MiXCR and lists one record per CDR3 protein. The sample lists more than 200,000 distinct CDR3 sequences, around 8.7% occurring once. The sequenced sample was PBMCs. The receptor set was obtained from a human donor in good health (CMV status not recorded). Some clones in this sample may be carry-over from other donors' samples.

This clonotype was observed a handful of times. This chain connects TRBV27 to TRBJ1-1; tentatively, D is TRBD1 (6 bases). The CDR3 has 14 amino acids. V was pared by 6 bases and J by 4 bases, with 15 bases between. Per the germline V gene, CDR1 is MNHEY and CDR2 is SMNVEV (reference sequence). Here the CDR3 DNA reads TGTGCCAGCAGAGGGGGAGGGTGGGGCACTGAAGCTTTCTTT. Its translation is CASRGGGWGTEAFF.

This clonotype was counted many times. V usage is TRBV7-6 and J usage is TRBJ2-1; 11 nucleotides align to TRBD2. The J segment lost 7 bases and the V segment lost 6 bases, leaving 8 bases of the junction unmatched. This CDR3 has 15 residues. CDR1 and CDR2 (germline): SGHVS, FNYEAQ. CDR3 sequence (DNA): TGTGCCAGCAGTCCCACTAGCGGGAGAGGTAATGAGCAGTTCTTC. This gives the protein CASSPTSGRGNEQFF.

This clonotype was seen once. The chain carries TRBV19 and TRBJ2-7; D is ambiguous. The V gene lost 1 base and the J gene lost 4 bases, with 11 bases spanning the gap. In germline, CDR1 is LNHDA, CDR2 SQIVND (reference sequence). The CDR3 has 14 residues. The chain's CDR3 is CASSIGLWGYEQYF. CDR3 DNA sequence: TGTGCCAGTAGTATAGGACTGTGGGGATACGAGCAGTACTTC.

The V gene is TRBV7-9, the J gene TRBJ2-7, with D perhaps assigned TRBD1 or TRBD2 (5 bases each). The CDR3 is 13 residues long. V lost 5 bases to trimming and J lost 2 bases, with 10 bases between them. The germline V gene has CDR1 SEHNR and CDR2 FQNEAQ (reference sequence). Here the CDR3 DNA reads TGTGCCAGCAGCCCGAGGGGAACCTACGAGCAGTACTTC. It encodes CASSPRGTYEQYF.

This clonotype was recorded a few times. The chain joins TRBV28 to TRBJ1-1; maybe TRBD1 (6 bases). Trimming shortened V by 6 bases and J by 1 base, and 18 bases separated the two germline ends. This CDR3 region has 16 residues. Germline CDR1 reads MDHEN; CDR2 reads SYDVKM. CDR3 DNA sequence: TGTGCCAGCAGGAGGGGGGGACACGGTGGGAACACTGAAGCTTTCTTT. Residues: CASRRGGHGGNTEAFF.

In its sample, this clonotype was seen many times. The chain couples TRBV7-8 to TRBJ1-1; 8 bases line up with TRBD1. The CDR3 runs to 13 residues. Germline V gene sequence: CDR1 SGHVS, CDR2 FQNEAQ. Losses at the gene ends were 4 bases for V and 10 bases for J; bases not matched to a gene: 8. In nucleotides, the CDR3 is TGTGCCAGCAGCTCAAGACAGGGGTTCGGAGCTTTCTTT. It encodes CASSSRQGFGAFF.

The sample holds many counts of this clonotype. V and J are TRBV12-3 or TRBV12-4 and TRBJ1-2; D remains unclear. The CDR3 loop spans 13 amino acids. V gave up 3 bases and J gave up 6 bases, with 11 bases separating them. CDR3 residues: CASSFGPLNGYTF. CDR3 DNA: TGTGCCAGCAGTTTTGGACCCCTCAATGGCTACACCTTC.

CDR3 loop: CASSSEQGMNTEAFF. CDR3 bases: TGCGCCAGCAGCTCCGAACAGGGGATGAACACTGAAGCTTTCTTT. The chain links TRBV5-1 to TRBJ1-1; TRBD1 matches 7 bases. With V trimmed by 3 bases and J by 0 bases, 5 bases remained unmatched. There are 15 residues in the CDR3. The germline V gene has CDR1 SGHRS and CDR2 YFSETQ.

This clonotype occurred many times. This chain joins TRBV19 and TRBJ2-2; 9 bases are shared with TRBD2. Unmatched junction bases numbered 3, after V lost 1 base and J lost 3 bases. CDR3 length: 16 residues. Germline lookup yields CDR1 LNHDA and CDR2 SQIVND (reference sequence). The CDR3 DNA sequence: TGTGCCAGTAGTATAGCTGCGGGGGGGCACACCGGGGAGCTGTTTTTT. It encodes CASSIAAGGHTGELFF.

This chain connects TRBV19 to TRBJ2-1; TRBD1 is a possible D gene (6 bases). The CDR3 covers 17 residues. Trimming cost V 6 bases and J 7 bases, with 25 bases left between them. Per the germline V gene, CDR1 is LNHDA and CDR2 is SQIVND (reference sequence). CDR3 in DNA: TGTGCCAGTAGGAAGGGGGAGTTTGGTGGCAGGAGGAATGAGCAGTTCTTC. Its translation is CASRKGEFGGRRNEQFF.

There are many counts of this clonotype. V usage is TRBV7-2 and J usage is TRBJ2-1; D is ambiguous. The germline V gene encodes CDR1 SGHTA and CDR2 FQGNSA. The germline V and J ends were trimmed by 5 bases and 9 bases, with 14 bases remaining between them. The CDR3 consists of 13 residues. The CDR3 is CASSPEPPGEQFF. In DNA, the CDR3 is TGTGCCAGCAGCCCTGAGCCTCCCGGTGAGCAGTTCTTC.

This clonotype occurred many times. The chain uses TRBV27 and TRBJ1-5, with 7 bases lining up with TRBD1. Germline loops: CDR1 MNHEY, CDR2 SMNVEV (reference sequence). CDR3 length: 13 residues. The junction had 4 bases not matched to a gene; V was cut back by 6 bases and J by 5 bases. CDR3 coding DNA: TGTGCCAGCAGCGGGACAGAAGATCAGCCCCAGCATTTT. Its translation is CASSGTEDQPQHF.

This clonotype was detected ten times or more. The rearrangement uses TRBV20-1 and TRBJ1-1; maybe TRBD1 (6 bases). Per the germline V gene, CDR1 is DFQATT and CDR2 is SNEGSKA (reference sequence). The CDR3 consists of 17 residues. Trimming left V 0 bases short and J 0 bases short, with 17 bases between. The CDR3 bases are TGCAGTGCTAGAGAGGGCAGGGGATCCCCATTGAACACTGAAGCTTTCTTT. This translates into CSAREGRGSPLNTEAFF.

This clonotype showed up many times. The chain links TRBV20-1 to TRBJ2-5; tentatively, D is TRBD2 (6 bases). CDR1 and CDR2 (germline): DFQATT, SNEGSKA (reference sequence). This CDR3 comprises 12 residues. V lost 3 bases, J lost 5 bases, and 10 bases lay in between. The CDR3 protein is CSARTSAETQYF. Here the CDR3 DNA reads TGCAGTGCTAGGACTAGTGCGGAGACCCAGTACTTC.

Remarks on this clonotype: At one end the junction does not follow the germline gene, possibly because of a read error. The gene calls are TRBV2 and TRBJ2-3, with D uncertain. CDR3 length: 11 residues. Germline lookup yields CDR1 SNHLY and CDR2 FYNNEI. The CDR3 DNA is TGTACCAGCAGTCTAACAGATACGCAGTATTTT. Translation gives CTSSLTDTQYF.

This clonotype appeared many times. The chain joins TRBV7-9 to TRBJ1-6; perhaps TRBD1 as D (6 bases). With 1 base removed from V and 10 bases from J, the gap between germline ends came to 14 bases. Germline CDR1 SEHNR, CDR2 FQNEAQ (reference sequence). This CDR3 has 15 residues. CDR3 amino acids: CASSLGGGADSPLHF. The CDR3 region has the DNA TGTGCCAGCAGCTTAGGGGGGGGCGCGGACTCACCCCTCCACTTT.

This clonotype was counted only a few times. This chain joins TRBV7-3 and TRBJ1-2; D is uncertain. The length of the CDR3 is 13 residues. Deletions cut 2 bases from V and 1 base from J, with 5 bases between. Germline V lookup: CDR1 SGHTA, CDR2 FQGTGA. The DNA of the CDR3 is TGTGCCAGCAGCTTAGAGGTTAACTATGGCTACACCTTC. This sequence encodes CASSLEVNYGYTF.

The chain recombines TRBV7-3 with TRBJ2-1; 12 positions match TRBD2. Trimming at V came to 3 bases and at J to 4 bases, leaving 10 bases not matched to a gene. Looked up from germline, CDR1 is SGHTA and CDR2 is FQGTGA. CDR3 length: 18 residues. The CDR3 region is CASSLIRLAGDEYNEQFF. CDR3 in DNA: TGTGCCAGCAGCTTGATTCGACTAGCGGGGGACGAGTACAATGAGCAGTTCTTC.

This chain connects TRBV28 to TRBJ1-6; D is ambiguous. Trimming took 8 bases from V and 9 from J, leaving 14 bases between them. The CDR3 is 13 residues long. Germline V gene data show CDR1 as MDHEN and CDR2 as SYDVKM. For the CDR3, the DNA is TGTGCCAGCTTGAGCACGGAATTTTCACCCCTCCACTTT. Its protein product is CASLSTEFSPLHF.

In its sample, this clonotype was seen many times. The gene calls are TRBV7-2 and TRBJ1-2; D is unclear. The CDR3 loop spans 11 amino acids. Trimming stripped 1 base from V and 7 bases from J, with 4 bases between. Per the germline V gene, CDR1 is SGHTA and CDR2 is FQGNSA. The DNA for the CDR3 is TGTGCCAGCAGCTTAGGTCTTGGCTACACCTTC. Translated: CASSLGLGYTF.

This chain's CDR3 is CASSYSSGIHPVGELFF. Here the CDR3 DNA reads TGTGCCAGCAGTTACTCTTCCGGAATACACCCAGTCGGGGAGCTGTTTTTT. The rearrangement joins TRBV6-5 to TRBJ2-2; D call uncertain. Trimming took off 0 bases at V and 7 bases at J, with 18 bases between the two ends. The CDR3 covers 17 residues. Germline V gene lookup returns CDR1 MNHEY and CDR2 SVGAGI.

The chain links TRBV18 to TRBJ2-7; a weak D match, TRBD2 (5 bases). Trimming removed 3 bases at V and 0 bases at J, with 12 bases between. Germline V gene lookup returns CDR1 KGHSH and CDR2 LQKENI. This CDR3 has 15 amino acids. The CDR3 nucleotides read TGTGCCAGCTCACCTCACCCGGGGAGCTCCTACGAGCAGTACTTC. Translation: CASSPHPGSSYEQYF.

This clonotype was recorded at least ten times. V gene TRBV7-2 combines with J gene TRBJ1-5; D remains unclear. Per germline, CDR1 SGHTA and CDR2 FQGNSA. The CDR3 is 14 residues long. Trimming pared 2 bases from V and 0 bases from J, leaving 5 bases between. In DNA, the CDR3 is TGTGCCAGCAGCTTAATCCGTAGCAATCAGCCCCAGCATTTT. Residues: CASSLIRSNQPQHF.

There are many counts of this clonotype. The chain carries TRBV7-8 and TRBJ2-7; the match to TRBD1 covers 7 bases. Germline assignment: CDR1 SGHVS and CDR2 FQNEAQ. The trim removed 2 bases at V and 4 bases at J, leaving 14 bases unmatched. The CDR3 has 17 amino acids. The CDR3 sequence is CASSLSHSGQFLYEQYF. The DNA for the CDR3 is TGTGCCAGCAGCTTATCCCACTCGGGACAGTTTTTGTACGAGCAGTACTTC.

This clonotype was observed many times. The chain has TRBV7-2 and TRBJ2-7; 8 bases agree with TRBD2. The CDR3 spans 13 residues. With 7 bases clipped from V and 0 bases from J, the junction kept 2 bases outside the gene matches. From germline, CDR1 is SGHTA and CDR2 FQGNSA. Written as DNA, the CDR3 is TGTGCCAGCACCCGGGGGGGCTCCTACGAGCAGTACTTC. It encodes CASTRGGSYEQYF.